These 15 T cell receptor beta chains originate from one sample sequenced in a study of blood T cell repertoires in COVID-19. TCRdb's copy holds only in-frame clones and misses some; the assay was immunoSEQ multiplex PCR. The repertoire includes roughly 190,000 clones, 85% to 90% of them detected once, and about 10% sits in the top ten. Sequencing input: peripheral blood. The receptors were sampled from a woman aged 55-75 years with COVID-19, enrolled during active disease.

The V gene is TRBV4-2, the J gene TRBJ1-3, with TRBD1 matching over 8 bases. Trimming at V came to 8 bases and at J to 0 bases, leaving 6 bases not matched to a gene. Per the germline V gene, CDR1 is LGHNA and CDR2 is YNFKEQ. The CDR3 has 15 amino acids. The CDR3 sequence is CASVGQGFSGNTIYF. DNA for the CDR3: TGTGCCAGCGTAGGACAGGGCTTCTCTGGAAACACCATATATTTT.

This chain connects TRBV19 to TRBJ2-7; a weak D match, TRBD1 (5 bases). The CDR3 is 16 residues long. The V and J ends lost 0 bases and 5 bases respectively, with 17 bases between them. The germline V gene encodes CDR1 LNHDA and CDR2 SQIVND (reference sequence). This CDR3 is CASSIDHQGTMDEQYF. The CDR3 region has the DNA TGTGCCAGTAGTATAGATCACCAGGGCACCATGGACGAGCAGTACTTC. Complete variable domain (other parts from reference TRBV19 and TRBJ2-7): DGGITQSPKYLFRKEGQNVTLSCEQNLNHDAMYWYRQDPGQGLRLIYYSQIVNDFQKGDIAEGYSVSREKKESFPLTVTSAQKNPTAFYLCASSIDHQGTMDEQYFGPGTRLTVT.

V gene TRBV11-3 combines with J gene TRBJ1-3, with 7 positions matching TRBD1. Germline V gene data show CDR1 as SGHNT and CDR2 as YENEEA. The CDR3 extends over 16 amino acids. V was clipped by 4 bases and J by 2 bases; unmatched bases: 8. CDR3 in DNA: TGTGCCAGCAGCTCATCATCCGGGACAGCTGGAAACACCATATATTTT. Translation gives CASSSSSGTAGNTIYF.

The V and J genes are TRBV7-2 and TRBJ2-7; 9 bases are a match to TRBD2. Germline CDR1 and CDR2: SGHTA and FQGNSA. Losses at the gene ends were 5 bases for V and 3 bases for J; bases not matched to a gene: 17. The CDR3 consists of 18 residues. The CDR3 nucleotides are TGTGCCAGCAGCCTCGGAGATAGCGGGAGCGGAATAAACTACGAGCAGTACTTC. Translated: CASSLGDSGSGINYEQYF.

This sequence joins TRBV6-6 and TRBJ1-2; D perhaps matches TRBD1 (6 bases). V was shortened by 5 bases and J by 8 bases, with 21 bases between the two germline ends. This CDR3 comprises 15 residues. Germline V CDR1 and CDR2: MNHNY, SVGAGI (reference sequence). CDR3 sequence reads: CASSTQTGPVGGYTF. The CDR3 nucleotides are TGTGCCAGCAGTACCCAGACAGGCCCCGTGGGGGGCTACACCTTC.

V and J are TRBV5-4 and TRBJ2-7; tentatively, D is TRBD1 (5 bases). With 0 bases removed from V and 4 bases from J, the gap between germline ends came to 8 bases. The CDR3 runs to 13 residues. In germline, CDR1 is SGHNT, CDR2 YYREEE (reference sequence). The chain's CDR3 is CASSLGRAYEQYF. The CDR3 region has the DNA TGTGCCAGCAGCTTGGGCAGGGCGTACGAGCAGTACTTC. The whole variable domain, filled in from reference TRBV5-4 and TRBJ2-7, reads ETGVTQSPTHLIKTRGQQVTLRCSSQSGHNTVSWYQQALGQGPQFIFQYYREEENGRGNFPPRFSGLQFPNYSSELNVNALELDDSALYLCASSLGRAYEQYFGPGTRLTVT.

The V call is TRBV11-3, the J call TRBJ2-5; TRBD2 matches 9 bases. The CDR3 length is 15 residues. Germline V gene data show CDR1 as SGHNT and CDR2 as YENEEA. Trimming at V came to 5 bases and at J to 3 bases, leaving 7 bases not matched to a gene. The DNA for the CDR3 is TGTGCCAGCAGCAAGGGCGGGAGGGGAAAAGAGACCCAGTACTTC. Translation: CASSKGGRGKETQYF.

The chain is built from TRBV27 and TRBJ1-5; TRBD1 agrees at 8 bases. The V segment lost 2 bases and the J segment 0 bases; nucleotides outside the gene matches: 9. Germline V gene sequence: CDR1 MNHEY, CDR2 SMNVEV (reference sequence). The CDR3 covers 18 residues. The CDR3 nucleotides are TGTGCCAGCAGTTTAAGAGGCTCAGGGGGCGGTAGCAATCAGCCCCAGCATTTT. This translates into CASSLRGSGGGSNQPQHF.

The chain combines TRBV9 with TRBJ1-3, with D possibly being TRBD1 (5 bases). V gave up 5 bases and J gave up 1 base, with 13 bases separating them. Germline CDR1 SGDLS, CDR2 YYNGEE. This CDR3 region has 15 residues. CDR3 bases: TGTGCCAGCAGTAAAACCGGGACTTCTGGAAACACCATATATTTT. Translating it yields CASSKTGTSGNTIYF. Complete variable domain (other parts from reference TRBV9 and TRBJ1-3): DSGVTQTPKHLITATGQRVTLRCSPRSGDLSVYWYQQSLDQGLQFLIQYYNGEERAKGNILERFSAQQFPDLHSELNLSSLELGDSALYFCASSKTGTSGNTIYFGEGSWLTVV.

Only a few counts were recorded for this clone. The rearrangement links TRBV6-2 or TRBV6-3 to TRBJ2-7, with D unresolved. Germline V lookup: CDR1 MNHEY, CDR2 SVGEGT. This CDR3 is built from 13 residues. Between the trimmed V and J ends, which lost 2 bases and 2 bases, there was a span of 7 bases. DNA of the CDR3: TGTGCCAGCAGTTACGGGCCAGCCTACGAGCAGTACTTC. It translates to CASSYGPAYEQYF.

The table lists this clone with a count of one. The chain employs TRBV3-1 (or the pseudogene TRBV3-2) and TRBJ2-1, with TRBD2 matching over 10 bases. Germline CDR1 is LGHDT and CDR2 is YNNKEL (reference sequence). The CDR3 totals 17 residues. J gave up 7 bases and V 4 bases, and 13 bases lay outside the gene matches. The CDR3 DNA is TGTGCCAGCAGCCCCCCCCGGGATAGCGGGAGGTCAAATGAGCAGTTCTTC. Encoded protein: CASSPPRDSGRSNEQFF.

This clone came up once. This rearrangement joins TRBV5-6 to TRBJ1-3, with D tentatively TRBD1 (5 bases). This CDR3 has 15 residues. Germline V lookup: CDR1 SGHDT, CDR2 YYEEEE. Trimming took off 4 bases at V and 0 bases at J, with 11 bases between the two ends. The CDR3 here is CASSPTASSGNTIYF. The CDR3 nucleotides read TGTGCCAGCAGCCCGACAGCGAGCTCTGGAAACACCATATATTTT.

The chain is built from TRBV6-5 and TRBJ1-5; a weak D match, TRBD1 (6 bases). The germline V gene has CDR1 MNHEY and CDR2 SVGAGI. The CDR3 is 15 residues long. V lost 9 bases and J lost 0, with 15 bases in between. The CDR3 coding sequence is TGTGCCAGTTACCGGGACACCTTTAGCAATCAGCCCCAGCATTTT. It translates to CASYRDTFSNQPQHF.

The rearrangement links TRBV3-1 (or the pseudogene TRBV3-2) to TRBJ2-1, with D maybe TRBD1 (6 bases). V lost 0 bases and J 3 bases, leaving 12 bases between the germline ends. The CDR3 runs to 16 residues. Germline CDR1 is LGHDT and CDR2 is YNNKEL (reference sequence). The CDR3 loop is CASSQEGDTNYNEQFF. As DNA, the CDR3 is TGTGCCAGCAGCCAAGAAGGGGACACAAACTACAATGAGCAGTTCTTC.

The rearrangement joins TRBV5-1 to TRBJ2-5; D gene ambiguous. Looked up from germline, CDR1 is SGHRS and CDR2 is YFSETQ. This CDR3 comprises 14 residues. Trimming stripped 0 bases from V and 5 bases from J, with 11 bases between. Here the CDR3 DNA reads TGCGCCAGCAGCTTGGCCGGTAGCTGGGAGACCCAGTACTTC. This gives the protein CASSLAGSWETQYF.